This T cell receptor (beta chain) was retrieved from a study of blood T cell repertoires in COVID-19. Sequencing used immunoSEQ multiplex PCR; TCRdb keeps in-frame clones, though not all of them. Among about 62,000 clones listed, 80% to 90% were seen once. Patients at the Seattle site were enrolled during active infection and followed longitudinally. This CDR3 contains 14 residues. The J segment lost 2 bases and the V segment lost 7 bases, leaving 5 bases of the junction unmatched. Germline CDR1 is WSHSY and CDR2 is SAAADI. The clonotype originates from a woman in her fifties or sixties with COVID-19, enrolled during active disease. The sequenced sample consisted of peripheral blood. This chain connects TRBV10-2 to TRBJ1-2, with 9 bases that match TRBD1. CDR3 DNA: TGCGCCAGCACTGGGACAGGGCGCAACTATGGCTACACCTTC. Protein product: CASTGTGRNYGYTF.